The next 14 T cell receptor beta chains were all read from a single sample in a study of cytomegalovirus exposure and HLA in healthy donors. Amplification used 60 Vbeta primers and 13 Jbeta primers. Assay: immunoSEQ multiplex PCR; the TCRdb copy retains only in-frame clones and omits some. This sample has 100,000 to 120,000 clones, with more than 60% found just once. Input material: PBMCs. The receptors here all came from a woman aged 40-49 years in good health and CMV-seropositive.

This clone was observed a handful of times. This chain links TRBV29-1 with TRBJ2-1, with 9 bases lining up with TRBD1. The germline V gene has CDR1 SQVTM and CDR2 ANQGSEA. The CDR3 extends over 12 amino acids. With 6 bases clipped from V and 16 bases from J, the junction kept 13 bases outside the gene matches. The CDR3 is CSVADMGQGAFF. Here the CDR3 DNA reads TGCAGCGTCGCCGATATGGGACAGGGAGCATTCTTC.

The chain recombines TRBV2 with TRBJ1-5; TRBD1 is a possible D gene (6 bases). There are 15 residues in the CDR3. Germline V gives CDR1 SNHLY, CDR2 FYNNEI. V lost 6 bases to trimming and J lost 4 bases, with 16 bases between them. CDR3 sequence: CASRVVGARNQPQHF. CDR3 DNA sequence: TGTGCCAGCAGGGTGGTGGGGGCGAGGAATCAGCCCCAGCATTTT. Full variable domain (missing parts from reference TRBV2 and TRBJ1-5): EPEVTQTPSHQVTQMGQEVILRCVPISNHLYFYWYRQILGQKVEFLVSFYNNEISEKSEIFDDQFSVERPDGSNFTLKIRSTKLEDSAMYFCASRVVGARNQPQHFGDGTRLSIL.

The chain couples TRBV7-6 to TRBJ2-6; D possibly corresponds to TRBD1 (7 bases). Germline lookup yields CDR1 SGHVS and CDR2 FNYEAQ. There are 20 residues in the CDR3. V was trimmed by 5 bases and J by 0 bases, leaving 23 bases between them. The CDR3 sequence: CASSRGWGQSSYSGANVLTF. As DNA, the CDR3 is TGTGCCAGCAGCCGGGGGTGGGGACAGTCATCTTACTCTGGGGCCAACGTCCTGACTTTC.

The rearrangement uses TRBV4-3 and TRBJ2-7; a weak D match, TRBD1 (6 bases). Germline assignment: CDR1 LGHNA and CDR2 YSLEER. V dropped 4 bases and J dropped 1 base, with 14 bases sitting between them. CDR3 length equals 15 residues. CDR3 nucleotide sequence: TGCGCCAGCAGCCGGTGGCAGGGGACGTCCTACGAGCAGTACTTC. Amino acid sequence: CASSRWQGTSYEQYF.

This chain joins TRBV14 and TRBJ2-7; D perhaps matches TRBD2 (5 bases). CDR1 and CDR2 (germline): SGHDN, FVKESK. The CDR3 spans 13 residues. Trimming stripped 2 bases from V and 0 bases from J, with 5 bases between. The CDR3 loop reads CASSQRGSYEQYF. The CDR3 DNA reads TGTGCCAGCAGCCAACGGGGCTCCTACGAGCAGTACTTC.

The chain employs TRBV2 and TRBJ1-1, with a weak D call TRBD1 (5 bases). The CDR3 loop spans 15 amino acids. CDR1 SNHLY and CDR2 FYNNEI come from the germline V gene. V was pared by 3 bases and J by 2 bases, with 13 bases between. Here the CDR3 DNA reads TGTGCCAGCAGTGATCCCGGACACCCTAACACTGAAGCTTTCTTT. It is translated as CASSDPGHPNTEAFF.

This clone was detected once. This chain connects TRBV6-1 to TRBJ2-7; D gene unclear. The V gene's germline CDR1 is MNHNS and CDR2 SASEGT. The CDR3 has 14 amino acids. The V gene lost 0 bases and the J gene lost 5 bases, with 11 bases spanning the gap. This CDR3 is CASSEAPLQDEQYF. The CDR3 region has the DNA TGTGCCAGCAGTGAAGCGCCCTTGCAGGACGAGCAGTACTTC.

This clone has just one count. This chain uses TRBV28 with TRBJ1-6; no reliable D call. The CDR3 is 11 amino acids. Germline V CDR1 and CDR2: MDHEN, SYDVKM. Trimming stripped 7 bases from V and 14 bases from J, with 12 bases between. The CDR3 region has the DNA TGTGCCAGCACCGAAGAGGATTCCCTCCACTTT. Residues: CASTEEDSLHF.

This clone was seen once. The DNA for the CDR3 is TGTGCCAGTAGTATCCTCCCACTAGGGCAGCTGAACACTGAAGCTTTCTTT. Its translation: CASSILPLGQLNTEAFF. This rearrangement joins TRBV19 to TRBJ1-1; D unresolved. V was clipped by 3 bases and J by 0 bases, with 17 bases between them. CDR1 is LNHDA and CDR2 is SQIVND in the germline V gene (reference sequence). The CDR3 is 17 amino acids.

For the CDR3, the DNA is TGTGCCAGCACCATAGTTACATGGGGGCAGGGCAACACTGAAGCTTTCTTT. Amino acids: CASTIVTWGQGNTEAFF. The chain links TRBV6-8 to TRBJ1-1, with a possible D match to TRBD1 (6 bases). CDR1 is MNHGY and CDR2 is SAAAGT in the germline V gene. The CDR3 runs to 17 residues. Trimming took 7 bases from V and 2 from J, leaving 23 bases between them.

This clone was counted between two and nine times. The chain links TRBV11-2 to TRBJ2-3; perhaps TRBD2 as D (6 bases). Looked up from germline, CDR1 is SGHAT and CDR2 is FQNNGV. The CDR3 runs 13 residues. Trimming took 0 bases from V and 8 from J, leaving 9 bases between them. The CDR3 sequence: CASSLDLRGTQYF. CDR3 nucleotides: TGTGCCAGCAGCTTAGATCTGCGGGGTACGCAGTATTTT.

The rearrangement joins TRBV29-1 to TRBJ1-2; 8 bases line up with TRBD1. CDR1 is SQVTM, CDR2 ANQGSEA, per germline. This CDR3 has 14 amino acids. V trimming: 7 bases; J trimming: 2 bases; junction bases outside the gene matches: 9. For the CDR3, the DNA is TGCAGCGCCATGGACAGGGATATAAACTATGGCTACACCTTC. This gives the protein CSAMDRDINYGYTF.

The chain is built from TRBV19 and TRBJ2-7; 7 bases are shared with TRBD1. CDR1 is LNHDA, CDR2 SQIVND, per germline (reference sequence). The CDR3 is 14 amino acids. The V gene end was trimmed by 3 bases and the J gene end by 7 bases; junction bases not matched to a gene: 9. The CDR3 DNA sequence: TGTGCCAGTAGTATGGGACAGCCGTTGGGGGAGCAGTACTTC. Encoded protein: CASSMGQPLGEQYF. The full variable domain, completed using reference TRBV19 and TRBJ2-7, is DGGITQSPKYLFRKEGQNVTLSCEQNLNHDAMYWYRQDPGQGLRLIYYSQIVNDFQKGDIAEGYSVSREKKESFPLTVTSAQKNPTAFYLCASSMGQPLGEQYFGPGTRLTVT.

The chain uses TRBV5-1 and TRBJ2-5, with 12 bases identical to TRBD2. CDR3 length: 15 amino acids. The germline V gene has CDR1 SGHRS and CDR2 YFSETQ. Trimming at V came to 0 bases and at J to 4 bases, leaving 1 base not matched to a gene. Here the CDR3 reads CASSLALAGGETQYF. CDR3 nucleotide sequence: TGCGCCAGCAGCTTGGCACTAGCGGGAGGAGAGACCCAGTACTTC.